These 15 T cell receptor beta chains were sequenced from one sample in a study of control samples from healthy donors and cancer patients. Sequencing was performed with immunoSEQ multiplex PCR; in TCRdb, only in-frame clones are kept and a portion is missing. The table lists under 200,000 clones, roughly 94% of them singletons, with about 15% in the top ten. The sequencing input was PBMCs. The receptor set was obtained from a man aged 55 to 69 with colorectal cancer.

This rearrangement joins TRBV7-8 to TRBJ1-5; D possibly corresponds to TRBD1 (5 bases). Germline lookup yields CDR1 SGHVS and CDR2 FQNEAQ. V lost 1 base, J lost 4 bases, and 8 bases lay in between. The CDR3 has 14 residues. The CDR3 is CASSLGDVNQPQHF. The CDR3 nucleotides read TGTGCCAGCAGCTTAGGGGACGTAAATCAGCCCCAGCATTTT. Full variable domain (remainder filled in from reference TRBV7-8 and TRBJ1-5): GAGVSQSPRYKVAKRGQDVALRCDPISGHVSLFWYQQALGQGPEFLTYFQNEAQLDKSGLPSDRFFAERPEGSVSTLKIQRTQQEDSAVYLCASSLGDVNQPQHFGDGTRLSIL.

The chain is built from TRBV6-6 and TRBJ1-5; no definite D call. V was shortened by 5 bases and J by 0 bases, with 14 bases between the two germline ends. The CDR3 runs to 16 residues. The V gene's germline CDR1 is MNHNY and CDR2 SVGAGI (reference sequence). Here the CDR3 reads CASSRNGPFSNQPQHF. For the CDR3, the DNA is TGTGCCAGCAGTCGAAACGGACCGTTTAGCAATCAGCCCCAGCATTTT.

The rearrangement joins TRBV2 to TRBJ2-1; 10 nucleotides match TRBD2. CDR3 size: 13 residues. Per the germline V gene, CDR1 is SNHLY and CDR2 is FYNNEI. Losses at the gene ends were 4 bases for V and 7 bases for J; bases not matched to a gene: 1. The CDR3 region is CASSGLAGNEQFF. The CDR3, as DNA: TGTGCCAGCAGTGGACTAGCGGGTAATGAGCAGTTCTTC. The full variable domain, with the rest looked up from reference TRBV2 and TRBJ2-1, is EPEVTQTPSHQVTQMGQEVILRCVPISNHLYFYWYRQILGQKVEFLVSFYNNEISEKSEIFDDQFSVERPDGSNFTLKIRSTKLEDSAMYFCASSGLAGNEQFFGPGTRLTVL.

This chain links TRBV18 with TRBJ2-7; TRBD1 matches 9 bases. The V and J ends lost 5 bases and 2 bases, in that order; junction bases with no gene match: 7. From germline, CDR1 is KGHSH and CDR2 LQKENI. This CDR3 spans 15 amino acids. CDR3 in DNA: TGTGCCAGCTCATCAACCGGGACAGGGACCTACGAGCAGTACTTC. Protein: CASSSTGTGTYEQYF. Full variable domain (missing parts from reference TRBV18 and TRBJ2-7): NAGVMQNPRHLVRRRGQEARLRCSPMKGHSHVYWYRQLPEEGLKFMVYLQKENIIDESGMPKERFSAEFPKEGPSILRIQQVVRGDSAAYFCASSSTGTGTYEQYFGPGTRLTVT.

The chain couples TRBV5-5 to TRBJ2-2; no definite D call. The germline gives CDR1 SGHKS, CDR2 YYEKEE (reference sequence). This CDR3 is built from 16 residues. V lost 4 bases and J lost 0, with 13 bases in between. DNA of the CDR3: TGTGCCAGCAGCCCCCCCCGGTCGTCGAACACCGGGGAGCTGTTTTTT. Translated: CASSPPRSSNTGELFF.

This clone has a single count. CDR3 in DNA: TGTGCCAGCATCGAACAGGGGAACTATGGCTACACCTTC. This codes for CASIEQGNYGYTF. The V gene is TRBV6-5, the J gene TRBJ1-2; the match to TRBD1 covers 7 bases. Germline V gene sequence: CDR1 MNHEY, CDR2 SVGAGI. The V gene end was trimmed by 7 bases and the J gene end by 2 bases; junction bases not matched to a gene: 4. The length of the CDR3 is 13 residues.

The rearrangement links TRBV20-1 to TRBJ2-3; D remains ambiguous. The CDR3 runs to 11 residues. CDR1 is DFQATT and CDR2 is SNEGSKA in the germline V gene (reference sequence). Trimming took 0 bases from V and 7 from J, leaving 5 bases between them. CDR3 coding DNA: TGCAGTGCTAGAGATTTGAATACGCAGTATTTT. Translation: CSARDLNTQYF.

V gene TRBV6-6 combines with J gene TRBJ2-3, with 9 bases lining up with TRBD1. V shed 4 bases, J shed 1 base, and the junction held 3 bases outside the gene matches. Germline values: CDR1 MNHNY, CDR2 SVGAGI (reference sequence). This CDR3 has 15 residues. The chain's CDR3 is CASSWTGVGTDTQYF. The CDR3, as DNA: TGTGCCAGCAGTTGGACAGGGGTTGGCACAGATACGCAGTATTTT.

This chain joins TRBV6-5 and TRBJ1-3; maybe TRBD1 (5 bases). CDR3 length equals 15 residues. Trimming took 0 bases from V and 8 from J, leaving 14 bases between them. CDR1 MNHEY and CDR2 SVGAGI come from the germline V gene. The CDR3 nucleotides read TGTGCCAGCAGTTACTCAACGGGGCCTTGGGACACCATATATTTT. Amino acid sequence: CASSYSTGPWDTIYF.

V and J are TRBV5-4 and TRBJ1-3; weak D call: TRBD1 (5 bases). The length of the CDR3 is 16 residues. Trimming pared 2 bases from V and 4 bases from J, leaving 16 bases between. Germline CDR1 SGHNT, CDR2 YYREEE (reference sequence). Here the CDR3 reads CASSLIVGVLGNTIYF. The CDR3 DNA is TGTGCCAGCAGCTTAATTGTGGGGGTTTTAGGAAACACCATATATTTT.

CDR3 DNA: TGTGCCAGCAGTTTAGCGGTCACTTCCGACCTCCACTTT. This translates into CASSLAVTSDLHF. The chain carries TRBV12-3 or TRBV12-4 and TRBJ1-6; D call uncertain. V lost 0 bases and J lost 15, with 12 bases in between. The CDR3 totals 13 residues.

The V and J genes are TRBV11-2 and TRBJ1-2; possible D gene TRBD1, 6 bases. Trimming left V 0 bases short and J 5 bases short, with 13 bases between. Germline V lookup: CDR1 SGHAT, CDR2 FQNNGV. The CDR3 totals 15 residues. The CDR3 reads CASSLDLGGWYGYTF. The CDR3 DNA reads as TGTGCCAGCAGCTTAGACTTAGGGGGGTGGTATGGCTACACCTTC.

The rearrangement links TRBV7-9 to TRBJ2-5; 9 bases line up with TRBD2. V lost 7 bases to trimming and J lost 5 bases; unmatched junction nucleotides: 11. The germline V gene has CDR1 SEHNR and CDR2 FQNEAQ (reference sequence). This CDR3 is built from 15 residues. The CDR3: CASNGLTSGRETQYF. The CDR3 DNA reads as TGTGCCAGCAATGGTTTGACTAGCGGTAGGGAGACCCAGTACTTC.

This rearrangement joins TRBV4-3 to TRBJ2-1; 12 positions agree with TRBD2. The CDR3 has 19 amino acids. CDR1 and CDR2 from the germline V gene are LGHNA and YSLEER. Unmatched junction bases numbered 7, after V lost 0 bases and J lost 1 base. CDR3 sequence (DNA): TGCGCCAGCAGCCAAGATCGAACTAGCGGGGGGCTTTCCTACAATGAGCAGTTCTTC. Protein product: CASSQDRTSGGLSYNEQFF.

The V call is TRBV5-6, the J call TRBJ2-7; tentative D call: TRBD1 (5 bases). The length of the CDR3 is 16 residues. V dropped 3 bases and J dropped 0 bases, with 16 bases sitting between them. Germline assignment: CDR1 SGHDT and CDR2 YYEEEE. This CDR3 reads CASSSIDRSHSYEQYF. In DNA, the CDR3 is TGTGCCAGCAGCTCCATAGACAGAAGCCACTCCTACGAGCAGTACTTC.